These 32 T cell receptor beta chains originate from one sample sequenced in a study of blood T cell repertoires in COVID-19. Sequencing used immunoSEQ multiplex PCR; TCRdb keeps in-frame clones, though not all of them. The table has hundreds of thousands of clones, 87% seen once. The sequenced sample was PBMCs or T cells enriched from blood (not recorded which). These receptors were collected from a young woman with acute COVID-19.

The CDR3, as DNA: TGTGCCAGCAGTTACTCGATACTAGCGGGGAACTCCTACAATGAGCAGTTCTTC. Amino acid sequence: CASSYSILAGNSYNEQFF. The chain recombines TRBV6-2 or TRBV6-3 with TRBJ2-1; 10 positions agree with TRBD2. The CDR3 has 18 amino acids. The V and J ends lost 0 bases and 0 bases, in that order; junction bases with no gene match: 5. The germline gives CDR1 MNHEY, CDR2 SVGEGT.

This clone was recorded once. The CDR3 reads CASSYPSAVGQPQHF. Written as DNA, the CDR3 is TGTGCCAGCAGTTACCCCTCGGCGGTGGGTCAGCCCCAGCATTTT. The chain joins TRBV6-7 to TRBJ1-5; the D is unclear. TRBV6-7 carries the ORF label, with uncertain function. The CDR3 is 15 residues long. The germline V and J ends were trimmed by 2 bases and 6 bases, with 14 bases remaining between them.

The chain uses TRBV7-6 and TRBJ1-1; D ambiguous. This CDR3 has 16 residues. Between the trimmed V and J ends, which lost 1 base and 4 bases, there was a span of 16 bases. The germline V gene encodes CDR1 SGHVS and CDR2 FNYEAQ. The CDR3 region has the DNA TGTGCCAGCAGCTTAGAGGCTCAGTGGGCGGGCACTGAAGCTTTCTTT. It specifies CASSLEAQWAGTEAFF.

V and J are TRBV28 and TRBJ1-2; no reliable D call. CDR1 is MDHEN, CDR2 SYDVKM, per germline. The CDR3 length is 15 residues. V was trimmed by 3 bases and J by 4 bases, leaving 15 bases between them. DNA for the CDR3: TGTGCCAGCAGTTTCCCCCCCGGGTTTCGCTATGGCTACACCTTC. Translation: CASSFPPGFRYGYTF.

This chain connects TRBV7-9 to TRBJ2-6, with 7 positions matching TRBD1. This CDR3 comprises 19 residues. Germline CDR1 SEHNR, CDR2 FQNEAQ (reference sequence). Unmatched junction bases numbered 15, after V lost 7 bases and J lost 0 bases. This CDR3 reads CASTLTLGTVPSGANVLTF. The CDR3, as DNA: TGTGCCAGCACCCTAACACTCGGGACAGTGCCCTCTGGGGCCAACGTCCTGACTTTC.

Regarding this clone: This CDR3 is also generated by other DNA sequences in the sample. The genes are TRBV5-1 and TRBJ1-6, with 8 bases that match TRBD1. CDR1 SGHRS and CDR2 YFSETQ come from the germline V gene. After removal of 0 bases from V and 10 bases from J, the junction contained 3 bases not matched to a gene. This CDR3 contains 14 residues. CDR3: CASSLGQGNSPLHF. The DNA for the CDR3 is TGCGCCAGCAGCTTGGGACAGGGGAACTCACCCCTCCACTTT.

The V and J genes are TRBV27 and TRBJ2-1, with 9 bases lining up with TRBD1. The CDR3 extends over 15 amino acids. Germline values: CDR1 MNHEY, CDR2 SMNVEV (reference sequence). Trimming removed 5 bases from V and 9 bases from J; junction bases left unmatched: 11. The CDR3, as DNA: TGTGCCAGCAGTCCAAGGACAGGGGTTTCCGGTGAGCAGTTCTTC. It is translated as CASSPRTGVSGEQFF.

This chain joins TRBV10-3 and TRBJ2-1, with TRBD1 matching over 8 bases. CDR1 and CDR2 (germline): ENHRY, SYGVKD. This CDR3 comprises 14 residues. V trimming: 10 bases; J trimming: 6 bases; junction bases outside the gene matches: 11. This CDR3 reads CATTDRGGGNEQFF. CDR3 nucleotides: TGTGCCACAACCGACAGGGGTGGAGGCAATGAGCAGTTCTTC.

V usage is TRBV11-2 and J usage is TRBJ1-1; a weak D match, TRBD1 (5 bases). From germline, CDR1 is SGHAT and CDR2 FQNNGV. The CDR3 spans 17 residues. Trimming stripped 3 bases from V and 0 bases from J, with 17 bases between. The chain's CDR3 is CASSFPEGVLVNTEAFF. The CDR3 coding sequence is TGTGCCAGCAGCTTTCCAGAAGGGGTTCTAGTGAACACTGAAGCTTTCTTT.

V is TRBV2 and J is TRBJ1-4; the match to TRBD1 covers 9 bases. Germline V gene sequence: CDR1 SNHLY, CDR2 FYNNEI. The ends lost 6 bases at V and 5 bases at J; junction bases unmatched: 1. CDR3 size: 13 residues. The CDR3 sequence is CASRGTGNEKLFF. The CDR3 region has the DNA TGTGCCAGCAGAGGGACAGGGAATGAAAAACTGTTTTTT.

In nucleotides, the CDR3 is TGTGCCAGCAGCGCCGGGACAGGGCTTGAAGCTTTCTTT. Translation gives CASSAGTGLEAFF. The V gene is TRBV9, the J gene TRBJ1-1, with 9 bases fitting TRBD1. The CDR3 consists of 13 residues. V was pared by 3 bases and J by 7 bases, with 4 bases of the junction left unmatched. Germline V lookup: CDR1 SGDLS, CDR2 YYNGEE.

The chain uses TRBV6-2 or TRBV6-3 and TRBJ2-1, with 11 bases matching TRBD2. CDR3 size: 15 residues. Germline CDR1 reads MNHEY; CDR2 reads SVGEGT. V was clipped by 8 bases and J by 8 bases; unmatched bases: 11. CDR3 region: CASGPNLAGGDEQFF. The CDR3 bases are TGTGCCAGCGGCCCGAACTTAGCGGGGGGGGATGAGCAGTTCTTC.

The chain links TRBV6-5 to TRBJ1-1; D is ambiguous. The germline V and J ends were trimmed by 5 bases and 2 bases, with 9 bases remaining between them. CDR1 MNHEY and CDR2 SVGAGI come from the germline V gene. This CDR3 comprises 13 residues. The CDR3 nucleotides read TGTGCCAGCAGTCTGGAGCGTAACACTGAAGCTTTCTTT. Its protein is CASSLERNTEAFF.

The chain uses TRBV24-1 and TRBJ2-5, with TRBD1 matching 9 bases. The CDR3 is 15 residues long. Germline V gives CDR1 KGHDR, CDR2 SFDVKD. Trimming cost V 3 bases and J 5 bases; bases outside gene matches: 6. CDR3 bases: TGTGCCACCAGTGATCCGGGACAGGGCGACGAGACCCAGTACTTC. Encoded protein: CATSDPGQGDETQYF.

V usage is TRBV19 and J usage is TRBJ1-1, with 8 positions matching TRBD1. This CDR3 is built from 13 residues. Trimming removed 5 bases from V and 7 bases from J; junction bases left unmatched: 6. The germline CDR1 and CDR2 sequences are LNHDA and SQIVND (reference sequence). In DNA, the CDR3 is TGTGCCAGTAGTGCGACAGGGGATCGTGAAGCTTTCTTT. It is translated as CASSATGDREAFF.

The V gene is TRBV5-1, the J gene TRBJ2-5, with a possible D match to TRBD1 (5 bases). From germline, CDR1 is SGHRS and CDR2 YFSETQ. Trimming pared 5 bases from V and 1 base from J, leaving 12 bases between. This CDR3 comprises 14 residues. The CDR3 spells CASRIGEVQETQYF. The CDR3, as DNA: TGCGCCAGCAGAATAGGGGAAGTCCAAGAGACCCAGTACTTC.

The V and J genes are TRBV10-2 and TRBJ1-5; possible D gene TRBD1, 5 bases. V gave up 6 bases and J gave up 3 bases, with 12 bases separating them. The germline CDR1 and CDR2 sequences are WSHSY and SAAADI. This CDR3 has 14 residues. The CDR3 reads CASRGLASNQPQHF. For the CDR3, the DNA is TGCGCCAGCAGGGGGCTGGCTTCCAATCAGCCCCAGCATTTT.

The chain is built from TRBV2 and TRBJ2-1, with D possibly TRBD1 on 5 matching bases. V was cut by 9 bases and J by 3 bases, with 12 bases left in between. This CDR3 has 13 amino acids. Germline lookup yields CDR1 SNHLY and CDR2 FYNNEI. The CDR3 is CASTTEDYNEQFF. The CDR3 nucleotides read TGTGCCAGTACGACAGAGGACTACAATGAGCAGTTCTTC.

The gene calls are TRBV10-3 and TRBJ2-5; D might be TRBD1 (7 bases). Trimming left V 0 bases short and J 4 bases short, with 12 bases between. CDR1 and CDR2 from the germline V gene are ENHRY and SYGVKD. The CDR3 covers 15 residues. CDR3 DNA sequence: TGTGCCATCAGTGAGTCGAGACAGGGAGGAGAGACCCAGTACTTC. As protein: CAISESRQGGETQYF.

The chain joins TRBV6-1 to TRBJ1-2; possibly TRBD1 for D (6 bases). V lost 3 bases to trimming and J lost 4 bases, with 9 bases between them. This CDR3 is built from 13 residues. Germline V CDR1 and CDR2: MNHNS, SASEGT. CDR3 in DNA: TGTGCCAGCAGTGATGAGACAGGCTATGGCTACACCTTC. Translated, it gives CASSDETGYGYTF.

This clone showed up just once. The chain is built from TRBV7-6 and TRBJ2-5, with TRBD2 as a possible D gene (5 bases). V shed 8 bases and J shed 5 bases, with 9 bases lying between them. This CDR3 spans 11 amino acids. CDR1 and CDR2 (germline): SGHVS, FNYEAQ. DNA of the CDR3: TGTGCCAGCGGGGAGTTCGAGACCCAGTACTTC. As protein: CASGEFETQYF.

The CDR3 DNA reads TGTGCCAGCAGCTTAGATTCCGGTAATTCACCCCTCCACTTT. Translated: CASSLDSGNSPLHF. The chain is built from TRBV11-2 and TRBJ1-6; the D is unclear. The germline gives CDR1 SGHAT, CDR2 FQNNGV. Trimming stripped 0 bases from V and 6 bases from J, with 6 bases between. This CDR3 is 14 amino acids long.

V usage is TRBV5-1 and J usage is TRBJ2-3; 8 nucleotides agree with TRBD1. The CDR3 spans 15 residues. Trimming at V came to 5 bases and at J to 3 bases, leaving 8 bases not matched to a gene. Germline values: CDR1 SGHRS, CDR2 YFSETQ. This CDR3 is CASSGQTGETDTQYF. CDR3 nucleotide sequence: TGCGCCAGCAGTGGACAGACAGGGGAGACAGATACGCAGTATTTT.

This chain uses TRBV19 with TRBJ2-1, with D possibly being TRBD1 (6 bases). From germline, CDR1 is LNHDA and CDR2 SQIVND (reference sequence). This CDR3 contains 15 residues. Trimming pared 7 bases from V and 0 bases from J, leaving 13 bases between. For the CDR3, the DNA is TGTGCCAGTACCCGGACAGCCAGCTCCTACAATGAGCAGTTCTTC. Residues: CASTRTASSYNEQFF.

With regard to this clone: This sequence may be a read error, since a much larger clone differs from it by one base. The chain is built from TRBV15 and TRBJ1-1; 7 bases are a match to TRBD1. Trimming removed 5 bases from V and 1 base from J; junction bases left unmatched: 4. The CDR3 is made up of 14 amino acids. Germline loops: CDR1 LNHNV, CDR2 YYDKDF (reference sequence). Here the CDR3 reads CATSSRTGNTEAFF. In DNA form, the CDR3 reads TGTGCCACCAGCTCCCGGACAGGGAACACTGAAGCTTTCTTT.

The rearrangement uses TRBV7-9 and TRBJ1-1; D perhaps matches TRBD1 (5 bases). This CDR3 is 14 amino acids long. V was cut by 3 bases and J by 5 bases, with 13 bases left in between. Germline V gene data show CDR1 as SEHNR and CDR2 as FQNEAQ (reference sequence). CDR3 sequence: CASSFLREGTEAFF. CDR3 coding DNA: TGTGCCAGCAGCTTTCTAAGGGAGGGGACTGAAGCTTTCTTT.

This chain connects TRBV21-1 to TRBJ1-2; the table's D call TRBD1 went unverified against the DNA. TRBV21-1 is labeled a pseudogene. The CDR3 contains 14 residues. CDR3 amino acids: CASSKGSGNYGYTF. DNA for the CDR3: TGTGCCAGCAGCAAAGGGTCAGGGAACTATGGCTACACCTTC.

This clone was picked up one time. The rearrangement joins TRBV7-8 to TRBJ1-2; TRBD1 is a possible D gene (6 bases). Trimming removed 5 bases at V and 4 bases at J, with 17 bases between. Per the germline V gene, CDR1 is SGHVS and CDR2 is FQNEAQ. The CDR3 is 15 residues long. CDR3 coding DNA: TGTGCCAGCAGCGGAGGACAGCGAGCATCCTATGGCTACACCTTC. Translating gives CASSGGQRASYGYTF.

The chain combines TRBV29-1 with TRBJ1-4; weak D call: TRBD1 (5 bases). The V gene's germline CDR1 is SQVTM and CDR2 ANQGSEA. Deletions cut 4 bases from V and 4 bases from J, with 7 bases between. The length of the CDR3 is 12 residues. CDR3: CSVGGSNEKLFF. For the CDR3, the DNA is TGCAGCGTTGGGGGCAGTAATGAAAAACTGTTTTTT.

Regarding this clone: A read error may account for a junction end that differs from germline. The chain is built from TRBV5-1 and TRBJ2-2, with a possible D match to TRBD1 (5 bases). The CDR3 spans 15 residues. Germline CDR1 SGHRS, CDR2 YFSETQ. CDR3 sequence (DNA): TGCGCCAGCAGCCATGACAGATACAACACCTGGGAGCTGTTTTTT. The encoded protein is CASSHDRYNTWELFF.

Points on this clone: This specimen includes other DNA sequences encoding the same CDR3. J is TRBJ2-4 and V is TRBV4-3; D remains unclear. Trimming took 0 bases from V and 0 from J, leaving 6 bases between them. Germline V lookup: CDR1 LGHNA, CDR2 YSLEER. The CDR3 covers 15 residues. The CDR3 region is CASSQDSLAKNIQYF. The CDR3 bases are TGCGCCAGCAGCCAAGACAGTCTAGCCAAAAACATTCAGTACTTC.

The rearrangement uses TRBV19 and TRBJ1-2; 9 nucleotides agree with TRBD1. The CDR3 extends over 12 amino acids. With 8 bases clipped from V and 6 bases from J, the junction kept 4 bases outside the gene matches. Germline assignment: CDR1 LNHDA and CDR2 SQIVND (reference sequence). CDR3 nucleotide sequence: TGTGCCAGTTGGGACAGGGTAGATGGCTACACCTTC. Translation: CASWDRVDGYTF.